This passage covers 5 T cell receptor beta chains from one sample sequenced in a study of blood T cell repertoires in COVID-19. Repertoires were generated with immunoSEQ multiplex PCR, while TCRdb's copy carries only in-frame clones and drops some. The repertoire holds approximately 220,000 clones, 83% seen once, with approximately 5% in the top ten. The specimen sequenced was PBMCs or T cells enriched from blood (not recorded which). The receptor set was obtained from a woman aged 45-65 years who had been exposed to COVID-19.

The chain employs TRBV27 and TRBJ2-5; D is uncertain. Trimming shortened V by 6 bases and J by 0 bases, and 8 bases separated the two germline ends. Per germline, CDR1 MNHEY and CDR2 SMNVEV (reference sequence). The CDR3 length is 13 residues. CDR3 in amino acids: CASRPHYQETQYF. The CDR3 DNA sequence: TGTGCCAGCAGGCCTCACTACCAAGAGACCCAGTACTTC.

DNA of the CDR3: TGTGCCAGCAGTGGGCATGGACAGGGGCCGGTAGGGTACAATCAGCCCCAGCATTTT. The encoded protein is CASSGHGQGPVGYNQPQHF. The V call is TRBV6-1, the J call TRBJ1-5, with 9 bases identical to TRBD1. Germline V gene lookup returns CDR1 MNHNS and CDR2 SASEGT. Unmatched junction bases numbered 16, after V lost 4 bases and J lost 3 bases. The CDR3 has 19 amino acids.

This clone showed up just a few times. V usage is TRBV5-1 and J usage is TRBJ1-1; a weak D match, TRBD1 (5 bases). The CDR3 length is 16 residues. CDR1 and CDR2 (germline): SGHRS, YFSETQ. Between the trimmed V and J ends, which lost 0 bases and 3 bases, there was a span of 15 bases. The CDR3, as DNA: TGCGCCAGCAGCTTGGAGAGTGGGTGGGGGGACACTGAAGCTTTCTTT. It is translated as CASSLESGWGDTEAFF.

The chain links TRBV5-1 to TRBJ2-3; tentative D call: TRBD2 (7 bases). CDR1 and CDR2 from the germline V gene are SGHRS and YFSETQ. Trimming pared 7 bases from V and 1 base from J, leaving 22 bases between. The CDR3 contains 17 residues. The CDR3 region is CASSRGVGGRRTDTQYF. CDR3 DNA: TGCGCCAGCTCCCGGGGTGTGGGGGGGCGCCGCACAGATACGCAGTATTTT.

The chain has TRBV24-1 and TRBJ2-5; 9 nucleotides align to TRBD2. The V gene end was trimmed by 3 bases and the J gene end by 4 bases; junction bases not matched to a gene: 8. This CDR3 has 16 residues. Looked up from germline, CDR1 is KGHDR and CDR2 is SFDVKD. The CDR3 sequence is CATSDPVLAGGETQYF. For the CDR3, the DNA is TGTGCCACCAGTGATCCTGTACTAGCGGGTGGAGAGACCCAGTACTTC.